The 2 T cell receptor beta chains below come from one sample, sequenced in a study of T cells in Graves' hyperthyroidism and ophthalmopathy. The investigators amplified TCR beta CDR3 regions from RNA transcripts. An initial round of RT-PCR targeting the TCR CDR3 relied on the HTBI primer set. TCRdb itself ran the multiplex PCR reads through MiXCR, one entry per CDR3 protein. The profile shows a few hundred thousand distinct CDR3 sequences, approximately 44% of them singletons. The specimen sequenced was peripheral blood or thyroid tissue (not recorded which). The source is a woman in her late teens or twenties with Graves' hyperthyroidism.

This clonotype was seen at least ten times. This chain uses TRBV6-5 with TRBJ2-7; perhaps TRBD2 as D (6 bases). The V end was cut by 5 bases, the J end by 2 bases, with 13 bases between. Germline assignment: CDR1 MNHEY and CDR2 SVGAGI. This CDR3 contains 14 residues. Here the CDR3 reads CASSKLAEPYEQYF. Written as DNA, the CDR3 is TGTGCCAGCAGTAAATTAGCGGAACCCTACGAGCAGTACTTC.

This clonotype was counted ten times or more. This rearrangement joins TRBV5-1 to TRBJ1-1, with D possibly TRBD1 on 5 matching bases. Trimming took off 4 bases at V and 1 base at J, with 8 bases between the two ends. This CDR3 has 13 amino acids. Germline V lookup: CDR1 SGHRS, CDR2 YFSETQ. The CDR3 region has the DNA TGCGCCAGCAGCGACGGGGCGAACACTGAAGCTTTCTTT. It specifies CASSDGANTEAFF.